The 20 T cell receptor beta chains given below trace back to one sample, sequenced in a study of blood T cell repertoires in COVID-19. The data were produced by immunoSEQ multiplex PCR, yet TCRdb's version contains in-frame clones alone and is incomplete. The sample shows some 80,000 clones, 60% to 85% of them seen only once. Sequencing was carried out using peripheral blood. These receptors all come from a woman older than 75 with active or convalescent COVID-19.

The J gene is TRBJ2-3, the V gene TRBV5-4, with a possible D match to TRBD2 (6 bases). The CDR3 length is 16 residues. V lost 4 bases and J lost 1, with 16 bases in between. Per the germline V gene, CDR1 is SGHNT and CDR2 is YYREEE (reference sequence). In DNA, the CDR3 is TGTGCCAGCAGCAGCACAGGCGGGGTCCGCACAGATACGCAGTATTTT. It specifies CASSSTGGVRTDTQYF.

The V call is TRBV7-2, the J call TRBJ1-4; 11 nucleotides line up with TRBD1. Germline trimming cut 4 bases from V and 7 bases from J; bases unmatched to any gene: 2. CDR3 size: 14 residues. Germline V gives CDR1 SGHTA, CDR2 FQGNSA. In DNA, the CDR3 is TGTGCCAGCAGCTGGACAGGGGGCGGTGAAAAACTGTTTTTT. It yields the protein CASSWTGGGEKLFF.

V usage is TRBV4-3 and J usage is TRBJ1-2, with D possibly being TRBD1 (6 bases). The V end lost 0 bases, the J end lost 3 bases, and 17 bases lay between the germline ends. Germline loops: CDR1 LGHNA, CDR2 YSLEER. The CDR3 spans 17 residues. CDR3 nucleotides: TGCGCCAGCAGCCAAGATCGCCTCAGGGAGGGGGACTATGGCTACACCTTC. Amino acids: CASSQDRLREGDYGYTF.

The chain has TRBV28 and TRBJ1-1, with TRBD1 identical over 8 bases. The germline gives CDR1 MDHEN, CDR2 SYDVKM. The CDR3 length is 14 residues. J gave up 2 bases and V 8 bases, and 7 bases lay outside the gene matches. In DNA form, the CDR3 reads TGTGCCAGCGGCCAGACAGGGGTTAACACTGAAGCTTTCTTT. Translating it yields CASGQTGVNTEAFF.

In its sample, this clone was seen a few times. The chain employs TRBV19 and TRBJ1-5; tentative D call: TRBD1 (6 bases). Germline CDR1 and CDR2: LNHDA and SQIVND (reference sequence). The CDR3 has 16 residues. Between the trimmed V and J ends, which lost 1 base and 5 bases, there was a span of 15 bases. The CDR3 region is CASSIVGDTIYQPQHF. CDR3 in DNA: TGTGCCAGTAGTATAGTAGGGGACACCATCTATCAGCCCCAGCATTTT.

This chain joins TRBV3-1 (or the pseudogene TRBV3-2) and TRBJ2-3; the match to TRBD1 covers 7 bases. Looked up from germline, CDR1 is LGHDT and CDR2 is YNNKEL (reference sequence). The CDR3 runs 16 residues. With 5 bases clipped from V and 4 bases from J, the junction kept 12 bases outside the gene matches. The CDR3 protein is CASSWFDRVASDTQYF. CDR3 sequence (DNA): TGTGCCAGCAGCTGGTTTGACAGGGTGGCATCAGATACGCAGTATTTT.

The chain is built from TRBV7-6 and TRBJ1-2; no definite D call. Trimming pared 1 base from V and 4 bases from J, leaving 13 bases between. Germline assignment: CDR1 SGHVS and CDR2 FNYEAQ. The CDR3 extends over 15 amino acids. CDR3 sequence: CASSLVVGVGYGYTF. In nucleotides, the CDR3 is TGTGCCAGCAGCTTAGTCGTCGGTGTCGGCTATGGCTACACCTTC.

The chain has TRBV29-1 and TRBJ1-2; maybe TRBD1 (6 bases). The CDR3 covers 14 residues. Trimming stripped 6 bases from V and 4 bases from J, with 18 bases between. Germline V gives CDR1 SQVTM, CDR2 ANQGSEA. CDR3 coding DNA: TGCAGCGTCGCTACAGGGAGTGCTGGCTATGGCTACACCTTC. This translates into CSVATGSAGYGYTF.

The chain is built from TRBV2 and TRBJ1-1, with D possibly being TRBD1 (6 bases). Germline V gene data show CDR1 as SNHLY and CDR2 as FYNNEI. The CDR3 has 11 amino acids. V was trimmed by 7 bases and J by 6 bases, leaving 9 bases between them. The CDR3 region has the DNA TGTGCCAGCACTGGACAGCCTGAAGCTTTCTTT. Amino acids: CASTGQPEAFF.

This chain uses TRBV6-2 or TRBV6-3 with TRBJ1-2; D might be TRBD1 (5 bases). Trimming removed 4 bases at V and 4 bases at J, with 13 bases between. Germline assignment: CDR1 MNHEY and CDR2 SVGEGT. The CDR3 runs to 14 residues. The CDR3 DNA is TGTGCCAGCAGTTTGTCAGGGTCTGGCTATGGCTACACCTTC. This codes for CASSLSGSGYGYTF.

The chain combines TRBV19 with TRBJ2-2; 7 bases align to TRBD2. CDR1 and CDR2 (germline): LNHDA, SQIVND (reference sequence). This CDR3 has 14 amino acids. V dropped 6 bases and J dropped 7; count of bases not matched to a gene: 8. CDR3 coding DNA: TGTGCCAGTAGAGACCAGCGGGATATCGGGGAGCTGTTTTTT. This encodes CASRDQRDIGELFF.

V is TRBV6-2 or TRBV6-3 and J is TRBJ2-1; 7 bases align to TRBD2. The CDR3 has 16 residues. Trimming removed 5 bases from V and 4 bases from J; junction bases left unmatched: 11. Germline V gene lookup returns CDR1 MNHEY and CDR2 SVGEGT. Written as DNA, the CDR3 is TGTGCCAGCAGTGATCCCGGGACTAACAATTACAATGAGCAGTTCTTC. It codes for CASSDPGTNNYNEQFF.

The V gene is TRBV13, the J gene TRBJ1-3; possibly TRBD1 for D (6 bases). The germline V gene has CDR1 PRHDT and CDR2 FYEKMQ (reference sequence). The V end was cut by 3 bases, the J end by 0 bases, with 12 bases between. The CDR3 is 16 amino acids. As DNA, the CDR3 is TGTGCCAGCAGCTTCCTTTTACAGGGCTCTGGAAACACCATATATTTT. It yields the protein CASSFLLQGSGNTIYF.

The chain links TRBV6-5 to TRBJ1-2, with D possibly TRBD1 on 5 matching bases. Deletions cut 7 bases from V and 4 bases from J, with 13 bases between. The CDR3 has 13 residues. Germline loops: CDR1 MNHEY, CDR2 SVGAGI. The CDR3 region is CASTKAGGYGYTF. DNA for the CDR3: TGTGCCAGCACGAAAGCCGGGGGCTATGGCTACACCTTC.

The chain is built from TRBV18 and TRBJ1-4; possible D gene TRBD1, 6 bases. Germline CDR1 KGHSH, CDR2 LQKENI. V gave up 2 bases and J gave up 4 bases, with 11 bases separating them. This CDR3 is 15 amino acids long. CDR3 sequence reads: CASSPWGQYNEKLFF. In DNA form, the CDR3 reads TGTGCCAGCTCACCATGGGGGCAGTATAATGAAAAACTGTTTTTT.

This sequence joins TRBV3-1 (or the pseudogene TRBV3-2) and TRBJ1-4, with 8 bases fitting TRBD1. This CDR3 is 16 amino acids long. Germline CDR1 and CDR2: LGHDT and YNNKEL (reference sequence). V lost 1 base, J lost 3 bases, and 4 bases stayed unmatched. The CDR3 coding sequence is TGTGCCAGCAGCCAAGGGACAGGGTTTCCTAATGAAAAACTGTTTTTT. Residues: CASSQGTGFPNEKLFF.

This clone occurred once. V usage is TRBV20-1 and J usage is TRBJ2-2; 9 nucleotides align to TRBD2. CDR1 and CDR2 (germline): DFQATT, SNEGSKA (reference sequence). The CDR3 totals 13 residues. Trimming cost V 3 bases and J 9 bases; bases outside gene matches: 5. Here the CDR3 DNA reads TGCAGTGCTAGTGCCAGCGGGAGGCGGGAGCTGTTTTTT. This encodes CSASASGRRELFF.

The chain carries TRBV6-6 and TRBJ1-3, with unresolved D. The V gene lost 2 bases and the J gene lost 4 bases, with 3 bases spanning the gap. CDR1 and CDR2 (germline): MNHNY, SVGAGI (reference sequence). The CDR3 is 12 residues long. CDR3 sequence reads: CASSYEGNTIYF. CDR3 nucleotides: TGTGCCAGCAGTTACGAGGGAAACACCATATATTTT.

For the CDR3, the DNA is TGTGCCAGTAGTATAGCCCGCGGGGGCCTCACAGATACGCAGTATTTT. Translated, it gives CASSIARGGLTDTQYF. The chain is built from TRBV19 and TRBJ2-3; maybe TRBD2 (7 bases). This CDR3 is built from 16 residues. The ends were cut back, 1 base at V and 2 bases at J, with 13 bases in the middle. Looked up from germline, CDR1 is LNHDA and CDR2 is SQIVND (reference sequence).

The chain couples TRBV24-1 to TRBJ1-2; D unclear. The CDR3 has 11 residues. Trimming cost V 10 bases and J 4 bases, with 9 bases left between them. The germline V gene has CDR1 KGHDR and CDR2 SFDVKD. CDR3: CATKTPYGYTF. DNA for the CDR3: TGTGCCACGAAGACACCCTATGGCTACACCTTC.